The 16 T cell receptor beta chains reported below all come from one sample, sequenced in a study of regulatory T cells in long-lasting Graves disease. Library construction for TCR beta used iRepertoire HTBI primers and Arm-PCR of CDR3 regions. TCRdb re-derived calls from the multiplex PCR reads in MiXCR, one entry per CDR3 protein. This table holds 400,000 to 550,000 distinct CDR3 sequences, just under 15% found once. Time point indicated: newly diagnosed GD, antithyroid drugs for less than 3 months. RNA isolated from PBMCs was used to make the TCR library. The same sample was also studied in work on T cells in Graves' hyperthyroidism and ophthalmopathy.

The sample consisted of peripheral blood mononuclear cells (PBMCs), taken at new diagnosis, from a patient treated with antithyroid drugs. Every receptor here comes from a woman in her twenties or thirties with Graves disease.

This clonotype was observed a few times. The chain employs TRBV7-3 and TRBJ1-2; 9 bases align to TRBD1. Germline trimming cut 4 bases from V and 8 bases from J; bases unmatched to any gene: 5. The CDR3 sequence is 13 residues long. Germline values: CDR1 SGHTA, CDR2 FQGTGA. The CDR3 nucleotides read TGTGCCAGCAGCTCTACAGGGGGCGTAGGCTACACCTTC. It encodes CASSSTGGVGYTF.

This clonotype was observed at least ten times. The J gene is TRBJ1-2, the V gene TRBV16, with D possibly being TRBD1 (5 bases). The CDR3 loop spans 13 amino acids. Trimming took off 6 bases at V and 6 bases at J, with 14 bases between the two ends. Per germline, CDR1 KGHSY and CDR2 FQNENV. In DNA form, the CDR3 reads TGTGCCAGCAGACCGACAGAGGCGGATGGCTACACCTTC. This sequence encodes CASRPTEADGYTF.

This clonotype occurred a few times. The chain employs TRBV6-1 and TRBJ1-5, with a possible D match to TRBD1 (6 bases). The CDR3 loop spans 16 amino acids. CDR1 and CDR2 (germline): MNHNS, SASEGT. V was trimmed by 2 bases and J by 1 base, leaving 12 bases between them. The CDR3 DNA reads TGTGCCAGCAGTGAAAACGAGGGGGTGAGCAATCAGCCCCAGCATTTT. Its translation: CASSENEGVSNQPQHF.

The V gene is TRBV4-1, the J gene TRBJ1-4; D unclear. V lost 2 bases to trimming and J lost 3 bases, with 10 bases between them. The CDR3 runs 15 residues. Germline lookup yields CDR1 MGHRA and CDR2 YSYEKL. The CDR3 here is CASSQSSSSNEKLFF. CDR3 DNA sequence: TGCGCCAGCAGCCAAAGTTCCAGCTCTAATGAAAAACTGTTTTTT.

This clonotype came up a few times. The chain recombines TRBV20-1 with TRBJ2-2; no definite D call. With 4 bases removed from V and 8 bases from J, the gap between germline ends came to 8 bases. The CDR3 length is 11 residues. The V gene's germline CDR1 is DFQATT and CDR2 SNEGSKA (reference sequence). The CDR3 loop is CSATYQGELFF. The CDR3, as DNA: TGCAGTGCTACTTACCAGGGGGAGCTGTTTTTT.

Comment on this clonotype: One base separates it from a far larger clone, so it is likely a read error. The chain is built from TRBV11-2 and TRBJ2-1; 7 nucleotides align to TRBD2. The CDR3 loop spans 16 amino acids. V shed 1 base and J 10 bases; nucleotides not matched to a gene: 13. Germline CDR1 SGHAT, CDR2 FQNNGV. The CDR3 loop is CASSLGASGTTYEQFF. In DNA, the CDR3 is TGTGCCAGCAGCTTAGGGGCTAGCGGAACAACCTACGAGCAGTTCTTC.

Ten or more counts support this clonotype. The CDR3 nucleotides read TGTGCCAGCAGCCTGACGACTAGCGTAAGCCGGGATACGCAGTATTTT. Amino acids: CASSLTTSVSRDTQYF. V gene TRBV3-1 combines with J gene TRBJ2-3; 8 nucleotides align to TRBD2. The CDR3 is 16 residues long. Germline CDR1 and CDR2: LGHDT and YNNKEL (reference sequence). After removal of 4 bases from V and 6 bases from J, the junction contained 12 bases not matched to a gene.

Ten or more counts support this clonotype. CDR3 DNA sequence: TGCAGTGCTCCAGTGAACACTGAAGCTTTCTTT. This encodes CSAPVNTEAFF. The gene calls are TRBV20-1 and TRBJ1-1; D gene uncertain. The germline V gene encodes CDR1 DFQATT and CDR2 SNEGSKA (reference sequence). The CDR3 consists of 11 residues. V gave up 5 bases and J gave up 0 bases, with 4 bases separating them.

This clonotype was observed many times. The rearrangement joins TRBV28 to TRBJ2-3; 8 nucleotides match TRBD1. Per germline, CDR1 MDHEN and CDR2 SYDVKM. CDR3 length: 15 amino acids. The J segment lost 3 bases and the V segment lost 0 bases, leaving 2 bases of the junction unmatched. The CDR3 loop reads CASSLWDRVTDTQYF. The CDR3 nucleotides are TGTGCCAGCAGTTTATGGGACAGGGTGACAGATACGCAGTATTTT.

This clonotype was recorded many times. The J gene is TRBJ2-7, the V gene TRBV12-3 or TRBV12-4; 9 nucleotides agree with TRBD1. V lost 6 bases to trimming and J lost 6 bases; unmatched junction nucleotides: 9. This CDR3 has 14 residues. CDR3 in DNA: TGTGCCAGCAGCGCCGACAGGGGGATTTTCGAGCAGTACTTC. This sequence encodes CASSADRGIFEQYF.

This chain links TRBV7-3 with TRBJ2-3, with 16 bases fitting TRBD2. The CDR3 sequence is 20 residues long. Per the germline V gene, CDR1 is SGHTA and CDR2 is FQGTGA. The V segment lost 4 bases and the J segment 0 bases; nucleotides outside the gene matches: 10. CDR3 bases: TGTGCCAGCAGCTCGTCCGGGACTAGCGGGAGGGCTGCTAGCACAGATACGCAGTATTTT. It translates to CASSSSGTSGRAASTDTQYF.

The table lists this clonotype with many counts. The chain combines TRBV2 with TRBJ1-2; D perhaps matches TRBD1 (5 bases). CDR3 length: 12 amino acids. Germline assignment: CDR1 SNHLY and CDR2 FYNNEI. The V and J ends lost 6 bases and 3 bases respectively, with 8 bases between them. CDR3 nucleotides: TGTGCCAGCAGCAGGGACGACTATGGCTACACCTTC. Translated, it gives CASSRDDYGYTF.

The chain joins TRBV9 to TRBJ2-5; D ambiguous. This CDR3 spans 14 amino acids. V was clipped by 4 bases and J by 0 bases, with 10 bases between them. In germline, CDR1 is SGDLS, CDR2 YYNGEE. The CDR3 reads CASSPRLNQETQYF. The CDR3 DNA sequence: TGTGCCAGCAGCCCCCGACTGAACCAAGAGACCCAGTACTTC. Full variable domain (missing parts from reference TRBV9 and TRBJ2-5): DSGVTQTPKHLITATGQRVTLRCSPRSGDLSVYWYQQSLDQGLQFLIQYYNGEERAKGNILERFSAQQFPDLHSELNLSSLELGDSALYFCASSPRLNQETQYFGPGTRLLVL.

This clonotype was seen ten or more times. Compared with germline, one end of the junction differs, possibly owing to a read error. V is TRBV3-1 and J is TRBJ1-3; no reliable D call. The germline CDR1 and CDR2 sequences are LGHDT and YNNKEL (reference sequence). The CDR3 has 14 residues. Here the CDR3 DNA reads TGTACCAGCAGCCGCGGGAGTACTGGAAACACCATATATTTT. It translates to CTSSRGSTGNTIYF.

Concerning this clonotype: This may arise from a read error, as a much more abundant clone is one base away. The V gene is TRBV28, the J gene TRBJ2-5; TRBD1 matches 9 bases. Germline V CDR1 and CDR2: MDHEN, SYDVKM. The CDR3 contains 15 residues. The CDR3 protein is CASSPRVDRGGTRYF. DNA for the CDR3: TGTGCCAGCAGCCCCAGAGTGGACAGGGGAGGGACCCGGTACTTC.

The sample holds many counts of this clonotype. This sequence joins TRBV6-2 or TRBV6-3 and TRBJ2-5; no definite D call. From germline, CDR1 is MNHEY and CDR2 SVGEGT. The CDR3 contains 14 residues. The V and J ends lost 3 bases and 2 bases respectively, with 10 bases between them. DNA of the CDR3: TGTGCCAGCAGTTATTCGACGCAACAAGAGACCCAGTACTTC. It encodes CASSYSTQQETQYF.